Below, 8 T cell receptor beta chains from the same sample are listed, as sequenced in a study of T cell clonality in common variable immunodeficiency. Sequenced by immunoSEQ multiplex PCR; TCRdb stores in-frame clones only, minus some. There are fewer than 75,000 clones in the sample, none observed a single time. What was sequenced was peripheral blood mononuclear cells. The receptor source for this set is a person aged 18 to 75 in good health.

This clone has only a few counts. Read coverage stops 3 residues before the CDR3 terminus; the germline J gene supplies the remainder. The chain recombines TRBV6-1 with TRBJ1-2, with D unclear. Germline CDR1 MNHNS, CDR2 SASEGT. The CDR3 has 13 residues. The sequenced part of the CDR3 DNA is TGTGCCAGCAGTGAGGCGGGGATCTACGAC. Translation: CASSEAGIYD. The whole CDR3 is CASSEAGIYDYTF.

This clone was detected many times. The CDR3 end lies 3 residues beyond the end of the read and is filled in from the germline J gene. The chain uses TRBV12-3 or TRBV12-4 and TRBJ2-1; D remains unclear. This CDR3 spans 15 amino acids. The germline V and J ends were trimmed by 2 bases and 5 bases, with 13 bases remaining between them. CDR3 sequence: CASSLMMAADNEQFF. The CDR3 bases that were read are TGTGCCAGCAGTTTAATGATGGCCGCAGACAATGAG.

This clone was counted many times. The CDR3 goes on 3 residues after the read ends, and that part is filled in from the germline J gene. The chain carries TRBV30 and TRBJ1-6; 8 bases line up with TRBD1. Germline V gives CDR1 GTSNPN, CDR2 SVGIG (reference sequence). The CDR3 is made up of 16 amino acids. V lost 3 bases and J lost 2; bases outside the gene matches: 6. CDR3 sequence: CAWSPRTGPYNSPLHF. CDR3 DNA (partial): TGTGCCTGGAGCCCCCGGACAGGGCCCTATAATTCACCC.

This clone was observed at least ten times. Sequencing ends 3 residues short of the CDR3 end; the germline J gene provides the rest. The chain carries TRBV2 and TRBJ1-5, with a possible D match to TRBD1 (5 bases). V shed 1 base and J shed 0 bases, with 7 bases lying between them. The CDR3 is 15 residues long. The V gene's germline CDR1 is SNHLY and CDR2 FYNNEI. Incomplete CDR3 DNA: TGTGCCAGCAGTGAAGACAGGCTTAGCAATCAGCCC. Protein product: CASSEDRLSNQP. The whole CDR3 sequence is CASSEDRLSNQPQHF.

As for this clone: The missing CDR3 end, 3 residues past where the read stops, is filled in from the germline J gene. The chain has TRBV2 and TRBJ1-3; D call uncertain. This CDR3 comprises 15 residues. The V and J ends lost 1 base and 2 bases respectively, with 9 bases between them. Germline loops: CDR1 SNHLY, CDR2 FYNNEI. CDR3 DNA, as far as it was read: TGTGCCAGCAGTGAAGACTGGGCCCCTGGAAACACC. As protein: CASSEDWAPGNT. The full CDR3 protein is CASSEDWAPGNTIYF. The entire variable domain, with the rest obtained from reference TRBV2 and TRBJ1-3, is as follows: EPEVTQTPSHQVTQMGQEVILRCVPISNHLYFYWYRQILGQKVEFLVSFYNNEISEKSEIFDDQFSVERPDGSNFTLKIRSTKLEDSAMYFCASSEDWAPGNTIYFGEGSWLTVV.

This clone was counted between two and nine times. The CDR3 goes on 3 residues after the read ends, and that part is filled in from the germline J gene. This rearrangement joins TRBV5-1 to TRBJ2-3; the D is unclear. This CDR3 region has 15 residues. V lost 0 bases to trimming and J lost 0 bases, with 8 bases between them. Looked up from germline, CDR1 is SGHRS and CDR2 is YFSETQ. This chain's CDR3 is CASSLERSSTDTQYF. CDR3 DNA (partial): TGCGCCAGCAGCTTGGAAAGGTCTAGCACAGATACG. The full variable domain, rest sourced from reference TRBV5-1 and TRBJ2-3, is KAGVTQTPRYLIKTRGQQVTLSCSPISGHRSVSWYQQTPGQGLQFLFEYFSETQRNKGNFPGRFSGRQFSNSRSEMNVSTLELGDSALYLCASSLERSSTDTQYFGPGTRLTVL.

There are many counts of this clone. Coverage ceases 3 residues before the CDR3 finishes, and the germline J gene fills in the end. The V call is TRBV28, the J call TRBJ1-6; TRBD1 might be the D (6 bases). The CDR3 has 17 amino acids. Germline-derived CDR1 and CDR2 are MDHEN and SYDVKM. Between the trimmed V and J ends, which lost 7 bases and 10 bases, there was a span of 26 bases. This CDR3 is CASTLLNLGPGASPLHF. Incomplete CDR3 DNA: TGTGCCAGCACCCTCCTCAACCTGGGACCAGGGGCCTCACCC.

A note on this clone: The read terminates 3 residues ahead of where the CDR3 ends, so the germline J gene completes it. This chain links TRBV10-2 with TRBJ2-1; possibly TRBD2 for D (6 bases). The CDR3 is 18 amino acids. The germline V gene has CDR1 WSHSY and CDR2 SAAADI. V lost 6 bases and J 2 bases, leaving 23 bases between the germline ends. Incomplete CDR3 DNA: TGCGCCAGCAGCGGGGGAGCAGCCTACGAGTTGGCCTACAATGAG. This gives the protein CASSGGAAYELAYNE. The whole CDR3 is CASSGGAAYELAYNEQFF.